The clone carrying this TCR beta chain appeared once. Its antigen is not known. V was clipped by 1 base and J by 0 bases, with 8 bases between them. The CDR3 loop spans 15 amino acids. CDR1 and CDR2 (germline): SGHTS, YDEGEE. The data were taken from a study of cytomegalovirus exposure and HLA in healthy donors. Whole-study context: HLA-typed donors were the source of about 90 million unique TCRs held in an early data release.

The PCR made use of 60 Vbeta and 13 Jbeta primers. Here immunoSEQ multiplex PCR was the method, and the copy in TCRdb shows in-frame clones only, minus some. The data contain approximately 170,000 clones, 65% to 85% of them singletons. Study-level points and caveats: The listing of fewer than 200 TCR beta chains classed them as cytomegalovirus-associated. Productive status was seen about 87% or about 30% of the time for most TCR beta V segments in an earlier analysis. It was assumed in the presence/absence analyses that sequencing depth was roughly uniform across donors.

V usage is TRBV5-8 and J usage is TRBJ1-5; D not resolved. Material for sequencing was PBMCs. The TCR sequence derives from a middle-aged woman in good health and CMV-seropositive. The CDR3 DNA reads as TGTGCCAGCAGCTTGAGCATCTATAGCAATCAGCCCCAGCATTTT. It yields the protein CASSLSIYSNQPQHF.